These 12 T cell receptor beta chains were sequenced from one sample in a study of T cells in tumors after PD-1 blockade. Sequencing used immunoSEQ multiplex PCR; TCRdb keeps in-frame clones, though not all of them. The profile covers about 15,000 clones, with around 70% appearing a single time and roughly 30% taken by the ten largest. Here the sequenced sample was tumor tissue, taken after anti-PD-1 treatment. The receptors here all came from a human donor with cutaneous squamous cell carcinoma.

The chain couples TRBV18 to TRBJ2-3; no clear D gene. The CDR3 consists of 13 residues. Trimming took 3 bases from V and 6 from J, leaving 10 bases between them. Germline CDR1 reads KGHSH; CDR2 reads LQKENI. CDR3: CASSPTARDTQYF. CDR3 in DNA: TGTGCCAGCTCACCGACGGCCCGCGATACGCAGTATTTT.

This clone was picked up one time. The CDR3 loop is CASSVGGGDTQYF. The CDR3 DNA sequence: TGTGCCAGCAGTGTGGGGGGAGGAGATACGCAGTATTTT. J is TRBJ2-3 and V is TRBV12-3 or TRBV12-4, with D perhaps TRBD2 (6 bases). Deletions cut 5 bases from V and 5 bases from J, with 11 bases between. The CDR3 has 13 residues.

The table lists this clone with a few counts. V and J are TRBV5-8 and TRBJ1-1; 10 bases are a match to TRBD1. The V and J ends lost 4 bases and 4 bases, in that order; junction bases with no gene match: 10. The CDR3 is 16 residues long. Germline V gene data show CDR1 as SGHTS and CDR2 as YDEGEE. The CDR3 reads CASSRGTGASLTEAFF. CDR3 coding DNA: TGTGCCAGCAGCCGTGGGACAGGGGCCTCCCTCACTGAAGCTTTCTTT.

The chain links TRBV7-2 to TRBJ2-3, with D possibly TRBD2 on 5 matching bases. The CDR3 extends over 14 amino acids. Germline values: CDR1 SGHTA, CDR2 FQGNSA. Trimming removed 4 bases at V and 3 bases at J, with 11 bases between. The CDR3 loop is CASSSFRGTDTQYF. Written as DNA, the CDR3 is TGTGCCAGCAGCTCATTCCGGGGAACAGATACGCAGTATTTT.

Here the CDR3 DNA reads TGCAGCGTCGGCCTAGTCGGCGCAGATACGCAGTATTTT. Its translation: CSVGLVGADTQYF. The chain has TRBV29-1 and TRBJ2-3; D not certain. V gave up 6 bases and J gave up 4 bases, with 14 bases separating them. Germline V gene sequence: CDR1 SQVTM, CDR2 ANQGSEA. The CDR3 covers 13 residues.

For the CDR3, the DNA is TGTGCCAGCAGTTTCCGGACAGGGGGCGAGCAGTACTTC. Amino acids: CASSFRTGGEQYF. The rearrangement uses TRBV27 and TRBJ2-7; 10 positions agree with TRBD1. V lost 3 bases to trimming and J lost 6 bases; unmatched junction nucleotides: 2. CDR1 MNHEY and CDR2 SMNVEV come from the germline V gene (reference sequence). CDR3 size: 13 residues.

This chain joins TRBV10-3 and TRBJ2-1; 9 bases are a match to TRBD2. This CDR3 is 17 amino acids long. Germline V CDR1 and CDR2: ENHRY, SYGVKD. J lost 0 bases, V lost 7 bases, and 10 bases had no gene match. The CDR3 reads CAIKGTSPSSSYNEQFF. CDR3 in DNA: TGTGCCATCAAAGGGACTAGCCCCTCTAGCTCCTACAATGAGCAGTTCTTC.

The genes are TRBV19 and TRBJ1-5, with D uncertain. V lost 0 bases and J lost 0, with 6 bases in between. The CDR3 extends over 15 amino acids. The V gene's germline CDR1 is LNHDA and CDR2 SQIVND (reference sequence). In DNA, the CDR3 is TGTGCCAGTAGTATAGAGGGCAATAGCAATCAGCCCCAGCATTTT. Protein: CASSIEGNSNQPQHF.

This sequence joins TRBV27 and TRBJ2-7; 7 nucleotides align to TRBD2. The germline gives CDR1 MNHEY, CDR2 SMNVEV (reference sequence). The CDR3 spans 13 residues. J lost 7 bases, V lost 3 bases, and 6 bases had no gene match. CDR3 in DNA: TGTGCCAGCAGTTTCGCGGGGGTGGGGGAGCAGTACTTC. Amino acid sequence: CASSFAGVGEQYF.

The CDR3 sequence: CASSPSDSNQPQHF. The CDR3 nucleotides are TGTGCCAGCAGCCCCTCAGATAGCAATCAGCCCCAGCATTTT. The genes are TRBV4-2 and TRBJ1-5; D is unresolved. CDR1 LGHNA and CDR2 YNFKEQ come from the germline V gene. V lost 4 bases to trimming and J lost 0 bases, with 7 bases between them. The CDR3 has 14 residues.

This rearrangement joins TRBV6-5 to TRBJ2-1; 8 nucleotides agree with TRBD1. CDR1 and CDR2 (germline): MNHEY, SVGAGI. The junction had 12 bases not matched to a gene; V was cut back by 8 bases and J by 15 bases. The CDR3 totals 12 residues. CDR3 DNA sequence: TGTGCCAGCGGAACCCCAGACAGGGGCCGGTTCTTC. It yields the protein CASGTPDRGRFF.

The CDR3 reads CATSRDVLAGTSNEQFF. CDR3 sequence (DNA): TGTGCCACCAGCAGAGATGTTCTAGCGGGCACTAGCAATGAGCAGTTCTTC. The rearrangement joins TRBV15 to TRBJ2-1; 8 bases are shared with TRBD2. There are 17 residues in the CDR3. With V trimmed by 0 bases and J by 6 bases, 10 bases remained unmatched. CDR1 and CDR2 (germline): LNHNV, YYDKDF (reference sequence).